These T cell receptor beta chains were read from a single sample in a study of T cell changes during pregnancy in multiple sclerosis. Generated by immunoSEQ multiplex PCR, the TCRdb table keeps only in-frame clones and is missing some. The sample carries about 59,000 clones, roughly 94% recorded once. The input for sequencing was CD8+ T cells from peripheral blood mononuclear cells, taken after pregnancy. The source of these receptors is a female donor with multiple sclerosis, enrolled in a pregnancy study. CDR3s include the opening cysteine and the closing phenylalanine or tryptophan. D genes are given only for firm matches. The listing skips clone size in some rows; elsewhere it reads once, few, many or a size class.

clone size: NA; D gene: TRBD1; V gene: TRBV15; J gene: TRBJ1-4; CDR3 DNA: TGTGCCACCAGCAGAGAGGGACAGGATAATGAAAAACTGTTTTTT; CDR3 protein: CATSREGQDNEKLFF
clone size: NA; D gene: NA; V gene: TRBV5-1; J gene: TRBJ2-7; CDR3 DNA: TGCGCCAGCCGGGTTGGAGGGTCCGCCGAGCAGTACTTC; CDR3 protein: CASRVGGSAEQYF
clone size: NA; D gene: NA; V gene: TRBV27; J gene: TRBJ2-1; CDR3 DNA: TGTGCCAGCAGTTTAAGCGCGGGAAGGGTTTACAATGAGCAGTTCTTC; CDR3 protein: CASSLSAGRVYNEQFF
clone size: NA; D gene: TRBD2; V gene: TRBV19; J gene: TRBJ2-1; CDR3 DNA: TGTGCCAGTAGTACCCTCGGGTTAGCGGGAGTAAATGAGCAGTTCTTC; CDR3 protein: CASSTLGLAGVNEQFF
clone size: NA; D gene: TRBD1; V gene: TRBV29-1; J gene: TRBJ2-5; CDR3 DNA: TGCAGCGTGACTCGACAGGGGTTCGGAGAGACCCAGTACTTC; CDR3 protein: CSVTRQGFGETQYF
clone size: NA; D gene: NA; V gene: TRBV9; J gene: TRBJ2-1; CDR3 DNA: TGTGCCAGCAGCGTAGCTGGGGTTGAGGGTTCCTACAATGAGCAGTTCTTC; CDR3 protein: CASSVAGVEGSYNEQFF
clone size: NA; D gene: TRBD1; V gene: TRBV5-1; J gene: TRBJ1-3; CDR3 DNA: TGCGCCAGCAGCTCCAAGACAGGGGATTACACTGGAAACACCATATATTTT; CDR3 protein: CASSSKTGDYTGNTIYF
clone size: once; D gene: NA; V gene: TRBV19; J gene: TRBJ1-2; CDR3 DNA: TGTGCCAGTGGGCGGGGGGCTAACTATGGCTACACCTTC; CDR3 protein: CASGRGANYGYTF
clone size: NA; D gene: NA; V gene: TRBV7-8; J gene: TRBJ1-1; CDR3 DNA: TGTGCCAGCAGCTCCTCGGGACACTCGAACACTGAAGCTTTCTTT; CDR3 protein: CASSSSGHSNTEAFF
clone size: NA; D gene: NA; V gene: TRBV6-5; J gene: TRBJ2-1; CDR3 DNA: TGTGCCAGCAGTTACGGCGCTGGAGGGGATGAGCAGTTCTTC; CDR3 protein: CASSYGAGGDEQFF
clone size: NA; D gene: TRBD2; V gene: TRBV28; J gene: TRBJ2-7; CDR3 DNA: TGTGCCAGCAGTCGGGGGGACTACGAGCAGTACTTC; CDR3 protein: CASSRGDYEQYF
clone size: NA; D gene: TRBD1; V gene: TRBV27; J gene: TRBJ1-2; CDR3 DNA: TGTGCCAGCAGTGGGACAGGGGATGGCTACACCTTC; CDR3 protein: CASSGTGDGYTF
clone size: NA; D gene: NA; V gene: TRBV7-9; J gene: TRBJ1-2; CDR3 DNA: TGTGCCAGCACCACAGGAAGCTATGGCTACACCTTC; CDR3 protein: CASTTGSYGYTF
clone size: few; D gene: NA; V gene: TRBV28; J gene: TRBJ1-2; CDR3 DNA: TGTGCCAGCGGTAGTGAGGGAGGCGATGGCTACACCTTC; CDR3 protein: CASGSEGGDGYTF
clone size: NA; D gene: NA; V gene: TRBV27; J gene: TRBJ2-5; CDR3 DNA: TGTGCCAGCAGTTTATCCGAGGCCACTTGGGAGACCCAGTACTTC; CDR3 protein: CASSLSEATWETQYF
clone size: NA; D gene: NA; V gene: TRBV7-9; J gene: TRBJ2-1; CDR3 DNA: TGTGCCAGCAGCGAACTAGCTACGGGTTACAATGAGCAGTTCTTC; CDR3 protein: CASSELATGYNEQFF
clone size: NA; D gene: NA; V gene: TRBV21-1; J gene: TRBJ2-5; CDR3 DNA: TGTGCCAACCACAGGGGCTATGGGGGAGGAGAGACCCAGTACTTC; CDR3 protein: CANHRGYGGGETQYF
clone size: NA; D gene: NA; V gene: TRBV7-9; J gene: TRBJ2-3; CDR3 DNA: TGTGCCAGCAGCCCCAGGCCTCGGGAAGATACGCAGTATTTT; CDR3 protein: CASSPRPREDTQYF
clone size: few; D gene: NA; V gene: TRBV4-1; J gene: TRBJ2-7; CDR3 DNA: TGCGCCAGCAGCCAAGTTGCAGGTGCCGCCTACGAGCAGTACTTC; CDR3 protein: CASSQVAGAAYEQYF
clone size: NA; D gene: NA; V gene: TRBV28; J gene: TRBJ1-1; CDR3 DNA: TGTGCCAGCAGCTCCGGCGGGCCCACATGGACCACTGAAGCTTTCTTT; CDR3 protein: CASSSGGPTWTTEAFF
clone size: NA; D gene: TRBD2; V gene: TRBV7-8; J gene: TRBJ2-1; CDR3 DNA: TGTGCCAGCAACACAGGGCGACTAGCGGGAGTGAGGAATGAGCAGTTCTTC; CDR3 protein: CASNTGRLAGVRNEQFF
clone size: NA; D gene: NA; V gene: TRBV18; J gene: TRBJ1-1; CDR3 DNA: TGTGCCAGCTCAGCTTACAGGGAAAGGAACACTGAAGCTTTCTTT; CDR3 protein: CASSAYRERNTEAFF
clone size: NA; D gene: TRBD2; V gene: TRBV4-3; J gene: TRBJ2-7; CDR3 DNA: TGCGCCAGCAGCCAAGGGACTAGCGGATACGAGCAGTACTTC; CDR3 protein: CASSQGTSGYEQYF
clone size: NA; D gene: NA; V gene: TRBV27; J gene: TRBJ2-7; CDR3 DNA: TGTGCCAGCGCTTACACAAGGGGGTACGAGCAGTACTTC; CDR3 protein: CASAYTRGYEQYF
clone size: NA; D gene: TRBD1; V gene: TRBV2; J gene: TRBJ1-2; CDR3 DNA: TGTGCCAGCAGTGGTACTGTACAGGGGTTCGAGCGCTACACCTTC; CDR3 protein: CASSGTVQGFERYTF
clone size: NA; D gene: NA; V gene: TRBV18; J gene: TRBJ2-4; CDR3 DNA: TGTGCCAGCTCACCACGTTGGGAGGTGGAAAACATTCAGTACTTC; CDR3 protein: CASSPRWEVENIQYF
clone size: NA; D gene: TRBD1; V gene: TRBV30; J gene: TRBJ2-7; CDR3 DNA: TGTGCCTGGAGTGAATGGACAGGATCCTACGAGCAGTACTTC; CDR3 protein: CAWSEWTGSYEQYF
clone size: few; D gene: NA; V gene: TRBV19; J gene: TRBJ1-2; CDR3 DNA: TGTGCCAGTAGGCCCACAGGGTATAGCTACACCTTC; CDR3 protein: CASRPTGYSYTF
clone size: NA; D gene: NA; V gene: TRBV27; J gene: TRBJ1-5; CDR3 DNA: TGTGCCAGCAGTTTATCGGGTGGGGGGAATCAGCCCCAGCATTTT; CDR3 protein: CASSLSGGGNQPQHF
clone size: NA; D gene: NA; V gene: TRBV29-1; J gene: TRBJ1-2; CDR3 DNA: TGCAGCGTTGAACTCCCAGGGAACTATGGCTACACCTTC; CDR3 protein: CSVELPGNYGYTF
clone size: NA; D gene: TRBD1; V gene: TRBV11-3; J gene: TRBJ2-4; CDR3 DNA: TGTGCCAGCAGTTTAAGAGCGTACAGGGGGCCCTCTGGCAACATTCAGTACTTC; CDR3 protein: CASSLRAYRGPSGNIQYF
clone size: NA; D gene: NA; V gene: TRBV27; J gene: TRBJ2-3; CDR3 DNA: TGTGCCAGCAGCCCCGGTGGGGGGAGCACAGATACGCAGTATTTT; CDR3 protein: CASSPGGGSTDTQYF
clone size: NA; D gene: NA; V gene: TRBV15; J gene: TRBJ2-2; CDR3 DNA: TGTGCCACCAGCTGGGGGGCCGGGGAGCTGTTTTTT; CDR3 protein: CATSWGAGELFF
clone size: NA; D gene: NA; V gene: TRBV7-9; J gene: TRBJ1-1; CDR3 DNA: TGTGCCAGCAGCTTCTCCGGGCAGCGGACTGAAGCTTTCTTT; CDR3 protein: CASSFSGQRTEAFF
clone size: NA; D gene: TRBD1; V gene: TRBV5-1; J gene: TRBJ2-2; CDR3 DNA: TGCGCCAGCAGCTTTTACCTCGTTCCTGATAGACAGGGGGCGAACACCGGGGAGCTGTTTTTT; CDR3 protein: CASSFYLVPDRQGANTGELFF
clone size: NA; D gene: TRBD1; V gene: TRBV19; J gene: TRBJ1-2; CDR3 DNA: TGTGCCAGTAGTCCAACTACAGGGGCCTATGGCTACACCTTC; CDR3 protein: CASSPTTGAYGYTF
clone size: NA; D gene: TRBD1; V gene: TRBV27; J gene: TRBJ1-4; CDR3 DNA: TGTGCCAGCAGGTTGACAGGGTTTGATGAAAAACTGTTTTTT; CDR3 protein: CASRLTGFDEKLFF
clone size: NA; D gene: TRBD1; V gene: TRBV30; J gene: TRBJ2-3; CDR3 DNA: TGTGCCTGGGGAGAGCGGACAGGGGGCACAGATACGCAGTATTTT; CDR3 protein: CAWGERTGGTDTQYF
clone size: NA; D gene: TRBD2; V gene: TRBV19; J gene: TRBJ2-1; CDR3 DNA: TGTGCCAGTAGTATAACGGCTAGCGGGGCTATTGAGCAGTTCTTC; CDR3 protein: CASSITASGAIEQFF
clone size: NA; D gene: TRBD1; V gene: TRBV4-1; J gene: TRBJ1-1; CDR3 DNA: TGCGCCAGCAGCCCCGTTCAGGGGGCAAGGACTGAAGCTTTCTTT; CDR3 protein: CASSPVQGARTEAFF
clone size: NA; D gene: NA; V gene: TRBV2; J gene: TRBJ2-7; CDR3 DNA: TGTGCCAGCAGTCGGGATGCCTACGAGCAGTACTTC; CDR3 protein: CASSRDAYEQYF
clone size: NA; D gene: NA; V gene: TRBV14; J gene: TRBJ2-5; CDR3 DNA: TGTGCCAGCAGCCAAGATCTGGGCCTTCAAGAGACCCAGTACTTC; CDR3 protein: CASSQDLGLQETQYF
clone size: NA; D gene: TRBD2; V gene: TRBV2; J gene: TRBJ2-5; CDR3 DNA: TGTGCCAGCATTCTAGCGGGAGGGCCTGTGACCCAGTACTTC; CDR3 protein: CASILAGGPVTQYF
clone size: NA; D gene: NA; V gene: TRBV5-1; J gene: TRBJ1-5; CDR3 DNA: TGCGCCAGCAGAAATGGGCCAGGGGTCGATCAGCCCCAGCATTTT; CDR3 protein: CASRNGPGVDQPQHF
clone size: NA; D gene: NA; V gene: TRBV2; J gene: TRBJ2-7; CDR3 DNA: TGTGCCAGCAGTGGAACGTTCGGCGCGGGCCTATCCTACGAGCAGTACTTC; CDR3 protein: CASSGTFGAGLSYEQYF
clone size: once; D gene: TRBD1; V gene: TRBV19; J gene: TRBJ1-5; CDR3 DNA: TGTGCCAGTAGTATCTTCAGGGGGCAACATCAGCCCCAGCATTTT; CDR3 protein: CASSIFRGQHQPQHF
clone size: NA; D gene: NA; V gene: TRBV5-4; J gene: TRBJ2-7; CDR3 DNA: TGTGCCAGCAGCTTGGGCAGTTCCTACGAGCAGTACTTC; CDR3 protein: CASSLGSSYEQYF
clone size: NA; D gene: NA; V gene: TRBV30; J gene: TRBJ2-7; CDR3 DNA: TGTGCCTGGAGTGTAGGGCTAGCCCACGAGCAGTACTTC; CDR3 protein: CAWSVGLAHEQYF
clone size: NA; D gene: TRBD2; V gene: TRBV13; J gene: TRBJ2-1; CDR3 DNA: TGTGCCAGCAGCCCGAGCACAGCGGGGCCCAATGAGCAGTTCTTC; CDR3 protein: CASSPSTAGPNEQFF
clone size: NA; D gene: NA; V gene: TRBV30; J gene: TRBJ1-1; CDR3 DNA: TGTGCCTGCGACGGGGGGGGGATGAACACTGAAGCTTTCTTT; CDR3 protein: CACDGGGMNTEAFF
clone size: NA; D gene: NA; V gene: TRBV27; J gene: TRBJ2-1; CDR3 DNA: TGTGCCAGCAGTCGGGCCCGCGCGGGTCTATATGAGCAGTTCTTC; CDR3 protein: CASSRARAGLYEQFF
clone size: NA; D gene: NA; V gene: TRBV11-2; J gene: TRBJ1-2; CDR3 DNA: TGTGCCAGCAGCTTAGATCGGCAGGGCGGAGAGAACTATGGCTACACCTTC; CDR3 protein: CASSLDRQGGENYGYTF
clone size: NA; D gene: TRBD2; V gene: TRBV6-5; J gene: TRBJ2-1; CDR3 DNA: TGTGCCAGCAGTTCGGGACTAGCGGAAAAGTACAATGAGCAGTTCTTC; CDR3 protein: CASSSGLAEKYNEQFF
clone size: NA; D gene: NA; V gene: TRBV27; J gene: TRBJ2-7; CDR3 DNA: TGTGCCAGCAGTTCGGGGTACCCCTACGAGCAGTACTTC; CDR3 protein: CASSSGYPYEQYF
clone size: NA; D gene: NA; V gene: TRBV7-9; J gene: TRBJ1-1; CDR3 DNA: TGTGCCAGCAGTCCTGGCCCTGAAGCTTTCTTT; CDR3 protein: CASSPGPEAFF
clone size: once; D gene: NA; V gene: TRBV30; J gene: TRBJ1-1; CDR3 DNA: TGTGCCGGGGCGGGCAGGGGAGACACTGAAGCTTTCTTT; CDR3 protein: CAGAGRGDTEAFF
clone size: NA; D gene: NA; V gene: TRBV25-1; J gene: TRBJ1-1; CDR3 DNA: TGTGCCAGCAGTGCTCTTGGCGGGAACACTGAAGCTTTCTTT; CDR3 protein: CASSALGGNTEAFF
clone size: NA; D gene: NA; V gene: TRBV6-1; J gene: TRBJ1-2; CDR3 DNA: TGTGCCAGCAGTGAAGATTCCGAGGGTATCCTCTATGGCTACACCTTC; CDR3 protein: CASSEDSEGILYGYTF